Listed here are 21 T cell receptor beta chains from one sample, sequenced in a study of T cell responses to AZD1222 COVID-19 vaccine (dated by TCRdb to about 2021). Libraries were prepared through the immunoSEQ multiplex PCR assay. This immuneACCESS table, as held by TCRdb, lists in-frame sequences with V and J called but not all clones. Of the missing ones, under half trace to an unresolved V gene in checked studies; the others have no known cause. The sample table holds about 130,000 clones, of which just under 95% were seen once. The top ten clones comprise around 6.6% of the sample. The time point label, read with the paper, signifies: baseline before first vaccination. The sample in question was peripheral blood, obtained on day 0 of AZD1222 vaccination. The source of these receptors is an adult in good health.

The J gene is TRBJ1-1, the V gene TRBV2; no clear D. CDR3 length equals 15 residues. V dropped 2 bases and J dropped 0 bases, with 10 bases sitting between them. The germline CDR1 and CDR2 sequences are SNHLY and FYNNEI. The CDR3 region is CASSEWAGLNTEAFF. The CDR3, as DNA: TGTGCCAGCAGTGAATGGGCAGGCCTGAACACTGAAGCTTTCTTT.

This chain links TRBV6-6 with TRBJ1-3; D remains ambiguous. Germline lookup yields CDR1 MNHNY and CDR2 SVGAGI (reference sequence). V was clipped by 7 bases and J by 4 bases, with 2 bases between them. The CDR3 sequence is 10 residues long. The CDR3 DNA follows: TGTGCCAGCAACGGAAACACCATATATTTT. It yields the protein CASNGNTIYF.

The V gene is TRBV7-9, the J gene TRBJ2-3; 11 nucleotides agree with TRBD2. There are 15 residues in the CDR3. Germline lookup yields CDR1 SEHNR and CDR2 FQNEAQ (reference sequence). V gave up 5 bases and J gave up 5 bases; unmatched junction bases: 6. Here the CDR3 DNA reads TGTGCCAGCAGCACACTAGCGGGAGCGGGAGATACGCAGTATTTT. Translated: CASSTLAGAGDTQYF.

The chain carries TRBV27 and TRBJ2-3, with D perhaps TRBD2 (6 bases). Germline V gene lookup returns CDR1 MNHEY and CDR2 SMNVEV (reference sequence). The CDR3 runs 17 residues. Deletions cut 8 bases from V and 2 bases from J, with 23 bases between. CDR3 amino acids: CASGRRGLALNTDTQYF. CDR3 DNA sequence: TGTGCCAGCGGACGAAGGGGTCTAGCGCTTAACACAGATACGCAGTATTTT.

As concerns this clone: Other nucleotide sequences in the sample specify the same CDR3. The J gene is TRBJ1-1, the V gene TRBV3-1 (or the pseudogene TRBV3-2); no clear D. Germline CDR1 reads LGHDT; CDR2 reads YNNKEL (reference sequence). The CDR3 consists of 14 residues. The V end lost 6 bases, the J end lost 1 base, and 12 bases lay between the germline ends. Written as DNA, the CDR3 is TGTGCCAGCAGTCAATCAGGTGGGAACACTGAAGCTTTCTTT. Its protein product is CASSQSGGNTEAFF.

This chain joins TRBV2 and TRBJ2-2; TRBD2 matches 10 bases. Germline V lookup: CDR1 SNHLY, CDR2 FYNNEI. J lost 0 bases, V lost 5 bases, and 6 bases had no gene match. The CDR3 consists of 17 residues. The CDR3 DNA follows: TGTGCCAGCAGTCCAACAGCGGGAGGGGCGAACACCGGGGAGCTGTTTTTT. This encodes CASSPTAGGANTGELFF.

The chain has TRBV10-1 and TRBJ2-3; 11 positions agree with TRBD2. Germline lookup yields CDR1 WNHNN and CDR2 SYGVQD (reference sequence). V lost 4 bases and J lost 1; bases outside the gene matches: 4. CDR3 length: 16 amino acids. In nucleotides, the CDR3 is TGCGCCAGCAGTGCTCTAGCGGGAGGAGGCACAGATACGCAGTATTTT. Translated, it gives CASSALAGGGTDTQYF.

The rearrangement joins TRBV9 to TRBJ1-4; 10 bases match TRBD1. This CDR3 region has 17 residues. J gave up 2 bases and V 4 bases, and 8 bases lay outside the gene matches. Germline V gene sequence: CDR1 SGDLS, CDR2 YYNGEE. CDR3 protein: CASSFGQGGYTNEKLFF. DNA of the CDR3: TGTGCCAGCAGCTTTGGACAGGGGGGATATACTAATGAAAAACTGTTTTTT.

V and J are TRBV13 and TRBJ2-3; 11 bases align to TRBD2. CDR3 size: 15 residues. CDR1 is PRHDT and CDR2 is FYEKMQ in the germline V gene (reference sequence). With 5 bases clipped from V and 5 bases from J, the junction kept 6 bases outside the gene matches. The CDR3: CASSQTGTSGDTQYF. The CDR3 bases are TGTGCCAGCAGCCAAACCGGGACTAGCGGAGATACGCAGTATTTT.

The chain combines TRBV29-1 with TRBJ2-2, with D tentatively TRBD2 (6 bases). Trimming stripped 6 bases from V and 0 bases from J, with 14 bases between. Per germline, CDR1 SQVTM and CDR2 ANQGSEA. The length of the CDR3 is 15 residues. The CDR3 loop is CSVRNSGPNTGELFF. DNA for the CDR3: TGCAGCGTCCGAAATAGCGGACCGAACACCGGGGAGCTGTTTTTT.

The V call is TRBV7-3, the J call TRBJ2-7; TRBD1 might be the D (6 bases). Germline-derived CDR1 and CDR2 are SGHTA and FQGTGA. The CDR3 spans 14 residues. The V end was cut by 5 bases, the J end by 0 bases, with 11 bases between. The CDR3: CASSTTGSSYEQYF. In DNA, the CDR3 is TGTGCCAGCAGCACCACAGGGAGCTCCTACGAGCAGTACTTC.

V and J are TRBV27 and TRBJ2-5; D is undetermined. The CDR3 totals 10 residues. V lost 3 bases, J lost 7 bases, and 3 bases lay in between. Germline assignment: CDR1 MNHEY and CDR2 SMNVEV (reference sequence). Here the CDR3 reads CASSFGTQYF. Written as DNA, the CDR3 is TGTGCCAGCAGTTTCGGGACCCAGTACTTC.

This sequence joins TRBV2 and TRBJ2-1; TRBD2 matches at 10 bases. Germline V gives CDR1 SNHLY, CDR2 FYNNEI. This CDR3 region has 16 residues. J was trimmed by 5 bases and V by 6 bases; bases with no gene match: 10. The CDR3 DNA reads as TGTGCCAGCAGCACGCTCCTAGCGGGGGTAGACAATGAGCAGTTCTTC. Amino acid sequence: CASSTLLAGVDNEQFF.

This clone has a single count. The V call is TRBV7-9, the J call TRBJ1-1; a weak D match, TRBD1 (5 bases). CDR1 and CDR2 from the germline V gene are SEHNR and FQNEAQ (reference sequence). Trimming took off 3 bases at V and 11 bases at J, with 16 bases between the two ends. The CDR3 runs to 13 residues. The CDR3 here is CASSFGHRWEAFF. In DNA form, the CDR3 reads TGTGCCAGCAGCTTTGGCCACAGGTGGGAGGCTTTCTTT.

This clone was picked up one time. The chain couples TRBV2 to TRBJ2-7; D call uncertain. V shed 7 bases and J shed 3 bases, with 13 bases lying between them. CDR1 is SNHLY and CDR2 is FYNNEI in the germline V gene. CDR3 length: 13 amino acids. Here the CDR3 reads CASTRLVIYEQYF. The CDR3 nucleotides are TGTGCCAGCACGCGGCTAGTGATCTACGAGCAGTACTTC.

J is TRBJ2-7 and V is TRBV6-5; 8 nucleotides match TRBD2. J was trimmed by 4 bases and V by 0 bases; bases with no gene match: 5. CDR3 length: 15 amino acids. In germline, CDR1 is MNHEY, CDR2 SVGAGI. CDR3 region: CASSYSGGGRYEQYF. In DNA, the CDR3 is TGTGCCAGCAGTTACTCGGGTGGCGGGAGGTACGAGCAGTACTTC.

The rearrangement joins TRBV15 to TRBJ2-7; possibly TRBD2 for D (7 bases). Looked up from germline, CDR1 is LNHNV and CDR2 is YYDKDF (reference sequence). Trimming removed 1 base at V and 11 bases at J, with 24 bases between. The CDR3 sequence is 16 residues long. CDR3: CATSRGLLTGGLLKYF. CDR3 in DNA: TGTGCCACCAGCAGAGGCCTCCTCACGGGGGGCCTGTTGAAGTACTTC.

V is TRBV4-2 and J is TRBJ1-1; the match to TRBD1 covers 8 bases. The CDR3 has 16 amino acids. With V trimmed by 2 bases and J by 2 bases, 7 bases remained unmatched. Germline-derived CDR1 and CDR2 are LGHNA and YNFKEQ. The CDR3 coding sequence is TGTGCCAGCAGCCAACCTCTTGACAGGGGCAACACTGAAGCTTTCTTT. Its translation: CASSQPLDRGNTEAFF.

The CDR3 DNA is TGTGCCACCGAAGGCGGGACTAGCGGGCGACCAAGCTCCTACAATGAGCAGTTCTTC. Translating it yields CATEGGTSGRPSSYNEQFF. The gene calls are TRBV2 and TRBJ2-1, with 12 bases lining up with TRBD2. V shed 10 bases and J 0 bases; nucleotides not matched to a gene: 16. Per the germline V gene, CDR1 is SNHLY and CDR2 is FYNNEI. CDR3 length: 19 residues.

The V gene is TRBV19, the J gene TRBJ1-1; D is undetermined. CDR3 size: 12 residues. From germline, CDR1 is LNHDA and CDR2 SQIVND (reference sequence). Trimming removed 7 bases from V and 2 bases from J, with 8 bases in between. CDR3 sequence (DNA): TGTGCCAGTATAGACTATAACACTGAAGCTTTCTTT. It specifies CASIDYNTEAFF.

The chain is built from TRBV7-2 and TRBJ2-3; D remains unclear. V was trimmed by 3 bases and J by 5 bases, leaving 9 bases between them. CDR3 length: 13 residues. Germline CDR1 reads SGHTA; CDR2 reads FQGNSA. This CDR3 is CASSLGTGDTQYF. The DNA of the CDR3 is TGTGCCAGCAGCTTGGGCACCGGAGATACGCAGTATTTT.